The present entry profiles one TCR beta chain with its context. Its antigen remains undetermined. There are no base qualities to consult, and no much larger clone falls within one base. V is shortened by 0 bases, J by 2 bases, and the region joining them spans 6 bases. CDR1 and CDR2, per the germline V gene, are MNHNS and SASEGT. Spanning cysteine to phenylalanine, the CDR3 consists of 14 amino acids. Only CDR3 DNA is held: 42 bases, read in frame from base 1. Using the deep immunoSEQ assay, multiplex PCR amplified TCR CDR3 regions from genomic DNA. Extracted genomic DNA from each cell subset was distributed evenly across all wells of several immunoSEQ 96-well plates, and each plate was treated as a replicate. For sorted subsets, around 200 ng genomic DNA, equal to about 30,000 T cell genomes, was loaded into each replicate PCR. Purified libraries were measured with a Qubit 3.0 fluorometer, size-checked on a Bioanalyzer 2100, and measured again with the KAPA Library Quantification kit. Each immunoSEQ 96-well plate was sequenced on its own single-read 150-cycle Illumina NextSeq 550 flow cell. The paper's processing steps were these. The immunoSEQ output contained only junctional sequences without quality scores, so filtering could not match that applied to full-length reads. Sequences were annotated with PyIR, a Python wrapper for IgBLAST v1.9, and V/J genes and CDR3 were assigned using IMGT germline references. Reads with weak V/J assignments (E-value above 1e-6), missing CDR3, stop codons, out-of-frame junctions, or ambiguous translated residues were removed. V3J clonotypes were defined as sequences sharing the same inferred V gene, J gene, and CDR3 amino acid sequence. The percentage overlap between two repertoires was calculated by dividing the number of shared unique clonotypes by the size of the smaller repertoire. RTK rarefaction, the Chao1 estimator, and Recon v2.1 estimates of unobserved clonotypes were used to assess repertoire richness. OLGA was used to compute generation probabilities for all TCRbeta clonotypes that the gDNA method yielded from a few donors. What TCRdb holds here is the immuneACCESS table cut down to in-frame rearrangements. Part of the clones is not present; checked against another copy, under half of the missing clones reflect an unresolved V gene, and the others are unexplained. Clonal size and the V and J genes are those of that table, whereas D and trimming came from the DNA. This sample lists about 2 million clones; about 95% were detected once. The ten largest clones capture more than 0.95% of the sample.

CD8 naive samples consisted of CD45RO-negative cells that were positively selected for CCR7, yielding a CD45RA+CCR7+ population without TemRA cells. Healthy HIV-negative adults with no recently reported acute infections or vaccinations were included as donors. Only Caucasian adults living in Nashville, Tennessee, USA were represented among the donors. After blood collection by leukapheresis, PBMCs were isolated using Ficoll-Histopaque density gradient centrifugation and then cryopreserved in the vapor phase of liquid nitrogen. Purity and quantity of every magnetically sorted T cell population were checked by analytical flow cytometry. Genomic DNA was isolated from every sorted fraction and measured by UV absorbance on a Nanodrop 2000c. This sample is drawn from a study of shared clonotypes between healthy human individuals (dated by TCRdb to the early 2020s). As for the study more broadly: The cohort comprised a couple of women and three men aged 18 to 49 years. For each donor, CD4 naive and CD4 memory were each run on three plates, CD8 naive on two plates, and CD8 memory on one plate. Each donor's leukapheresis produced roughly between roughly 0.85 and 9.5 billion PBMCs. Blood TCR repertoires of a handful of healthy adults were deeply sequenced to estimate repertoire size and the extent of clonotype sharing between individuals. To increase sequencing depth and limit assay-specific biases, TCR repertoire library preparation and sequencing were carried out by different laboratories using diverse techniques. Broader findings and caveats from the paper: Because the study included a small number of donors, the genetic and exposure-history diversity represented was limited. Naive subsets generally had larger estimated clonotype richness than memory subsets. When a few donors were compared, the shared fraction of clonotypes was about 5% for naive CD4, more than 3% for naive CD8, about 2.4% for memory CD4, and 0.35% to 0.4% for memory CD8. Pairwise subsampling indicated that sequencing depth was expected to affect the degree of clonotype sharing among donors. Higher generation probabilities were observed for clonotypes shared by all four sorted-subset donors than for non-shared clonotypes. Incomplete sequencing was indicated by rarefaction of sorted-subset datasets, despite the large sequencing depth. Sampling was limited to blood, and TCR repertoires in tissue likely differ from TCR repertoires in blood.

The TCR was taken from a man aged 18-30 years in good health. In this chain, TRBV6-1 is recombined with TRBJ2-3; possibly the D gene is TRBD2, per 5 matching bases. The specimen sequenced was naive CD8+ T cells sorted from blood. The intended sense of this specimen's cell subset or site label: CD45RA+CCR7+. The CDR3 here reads CASSEAGNTDTQYF. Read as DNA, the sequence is TGTGCCAGCAGTGAAGCCGGGAACACAGATACGCAGTATTTT.